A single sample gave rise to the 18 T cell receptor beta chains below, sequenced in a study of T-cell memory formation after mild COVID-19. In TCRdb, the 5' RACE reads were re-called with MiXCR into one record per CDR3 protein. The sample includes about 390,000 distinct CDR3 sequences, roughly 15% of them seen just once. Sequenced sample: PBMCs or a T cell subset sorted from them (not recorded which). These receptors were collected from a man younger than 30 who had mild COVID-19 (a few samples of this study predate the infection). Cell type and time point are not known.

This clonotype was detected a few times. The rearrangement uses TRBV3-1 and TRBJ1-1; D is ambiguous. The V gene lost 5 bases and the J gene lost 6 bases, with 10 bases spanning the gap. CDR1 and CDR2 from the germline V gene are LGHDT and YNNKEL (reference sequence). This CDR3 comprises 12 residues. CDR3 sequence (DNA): TGTGCCAGCAGCAGGGAGTTCTCTGAAGCTTTCTTT. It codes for CASSREFSEAFF.

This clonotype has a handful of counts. The CDR3 reads CASSPTPVSGNTIYF. CDR3 nucleotides: TGCGCCAGCAGCCCGACACCGGTCTCTGGAAACACCATATATTTT. The chain links TRBV5-1 to TRBJ1-3; D unresolved. The length of the CDR3 is 15 residues. With 4 bases removed from V and 0 bases from J, the gap between germline ends came to 11 bases. The germline gives CDR1 SGHRS, CDR2 YFSETQ.

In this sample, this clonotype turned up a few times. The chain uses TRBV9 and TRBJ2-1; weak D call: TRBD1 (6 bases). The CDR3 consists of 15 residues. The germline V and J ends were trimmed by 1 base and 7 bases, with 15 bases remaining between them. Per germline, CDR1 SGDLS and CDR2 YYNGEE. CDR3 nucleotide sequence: TGTGCCAGCAGCGTACTAGGGGGTGGGCTGAATGAGCAGTTCTTC. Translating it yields CASSVLGGGLNEQFF. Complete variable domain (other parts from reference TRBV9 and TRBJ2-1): DSGVTQTPKHLITATGQRVTLRCSPRSGDLSVYWYQQSLDQGLQFLIQYYNGEERAKGNILERFSAQQFPDLHSELNLSSLELGDSALYFCASSVLGGGLNEQFFGPGTRLTVL.

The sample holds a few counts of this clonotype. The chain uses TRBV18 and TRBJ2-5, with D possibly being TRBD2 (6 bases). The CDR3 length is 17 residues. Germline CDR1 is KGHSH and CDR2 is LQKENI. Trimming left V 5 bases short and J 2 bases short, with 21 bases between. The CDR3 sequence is CASSTPPSSEGQETQYF. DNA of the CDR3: TGTGCCAGCTCAACCCCACCCAGCTCGGAGGGGCAAGAGACCCAGTACTTC.

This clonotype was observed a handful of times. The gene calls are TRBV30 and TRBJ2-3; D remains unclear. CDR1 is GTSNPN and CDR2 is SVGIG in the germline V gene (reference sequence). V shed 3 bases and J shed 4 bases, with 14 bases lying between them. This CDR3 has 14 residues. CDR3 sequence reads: CAWSPSLGADTQYF. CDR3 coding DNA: TGTGCCTGGAGCCCTTCCCTTGGGGCAGATACGCAGTATTTT. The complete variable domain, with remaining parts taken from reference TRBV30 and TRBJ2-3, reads SQTIHQWPATLVQPVGSPLSLECTVEGTSNPNLYWYRQAAGRGLQLLFYSVGIGQISSEVPQNLSASRPQDRQFILSSKKLLLSDSGFYLCAWSPSLGADTQYFGPGTRLTVL.

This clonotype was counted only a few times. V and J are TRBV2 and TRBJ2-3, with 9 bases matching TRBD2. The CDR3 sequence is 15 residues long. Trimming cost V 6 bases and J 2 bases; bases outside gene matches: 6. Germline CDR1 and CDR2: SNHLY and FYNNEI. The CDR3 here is CASRRTSATTDTQYF. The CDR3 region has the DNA TGTGCCAGCAGACGGACTAGCGCGACCACAGATACGCAGTATTTT.

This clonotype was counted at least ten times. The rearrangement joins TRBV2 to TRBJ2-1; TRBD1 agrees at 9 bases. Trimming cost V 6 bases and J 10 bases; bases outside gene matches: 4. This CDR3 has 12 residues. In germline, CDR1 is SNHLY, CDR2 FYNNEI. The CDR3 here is CASRGDREEQFF. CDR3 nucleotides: TGTGCCAGCAGGGGGGACAGGGAAGAGCAGTTCTTC.

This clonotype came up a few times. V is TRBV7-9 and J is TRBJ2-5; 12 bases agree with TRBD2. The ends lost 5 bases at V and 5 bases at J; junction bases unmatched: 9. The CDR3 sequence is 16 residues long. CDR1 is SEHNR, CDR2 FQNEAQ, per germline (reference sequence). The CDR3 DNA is TGTGCCAGCAGCCCCAAGGGACTAGCGGGCGGGGAGACCCAGTACTTC. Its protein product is CASSPKGLAGGETQYF.

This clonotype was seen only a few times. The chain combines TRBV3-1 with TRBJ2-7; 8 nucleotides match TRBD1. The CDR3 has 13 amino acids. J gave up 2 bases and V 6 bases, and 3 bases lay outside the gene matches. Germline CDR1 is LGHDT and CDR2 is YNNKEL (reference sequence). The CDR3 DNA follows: TGTGCCAGCAGGCAACAGGGGGCCTACGAGCAGTACTTC. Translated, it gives CASRQQGAYEQYF.

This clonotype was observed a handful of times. CDR3: CAISERGQRMNTEAFF. The CDR3 coding sequence is TGTGCCATCAGTGAGCGGGGTCAGAGGATGAACACTGAAGCTTTCTTT. This sequence joins TRBV10-3 and TRBJ1-1; D is uncertain. Germline CDR1 is ENHRY and CDR2 is SYGVKD. The V end lost 2 bases, the J end lost 0 bases, and 13 bases lay between the germline ends. The CDR3 sequence is 16 residues long.

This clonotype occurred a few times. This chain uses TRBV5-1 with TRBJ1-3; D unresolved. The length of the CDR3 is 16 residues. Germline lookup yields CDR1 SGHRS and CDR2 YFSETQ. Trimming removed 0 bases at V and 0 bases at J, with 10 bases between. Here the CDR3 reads CASSLAPGDSGNTIYF. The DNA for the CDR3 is TGCGCCAGCAGCTTGGCCCCCGGGGACTCTGGAAACACCATATATTTT. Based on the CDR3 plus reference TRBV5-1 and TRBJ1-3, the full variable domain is KAGVTQTPRYLIKTRGQQVTLSCSPISGHRSVSWYQQTPGQGLQFLFEYFSETQRNKGNFPGRFSGRQFSNSRSEMNVSTLELGDSALYLCASSLAPGDSGNTIYFGEGSWLTVV.

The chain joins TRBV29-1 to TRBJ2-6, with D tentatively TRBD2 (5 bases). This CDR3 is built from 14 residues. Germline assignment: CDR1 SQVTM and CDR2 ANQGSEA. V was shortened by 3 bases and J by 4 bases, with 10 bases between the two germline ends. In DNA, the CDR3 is TGCAGCGTTGAGCGGGTGGACGGGGCCAACGTCCTGACTTTC. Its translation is CSVERVDGANVLTF.

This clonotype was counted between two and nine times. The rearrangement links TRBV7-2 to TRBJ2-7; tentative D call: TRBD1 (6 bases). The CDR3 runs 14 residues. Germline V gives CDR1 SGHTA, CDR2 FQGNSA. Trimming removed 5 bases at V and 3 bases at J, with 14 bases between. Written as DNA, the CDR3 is TGTGCCAGCAGCGCGCTGACAGGCGGCTACGAGCAGTACTTC. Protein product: CASSALTGGYEQYF. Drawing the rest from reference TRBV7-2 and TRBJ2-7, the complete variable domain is GAGVSQSPSNKVTEKGKDVELRCDPISGHTALYWYRQSLGQGLEFLIYFQGNSAPDKSGLPSDRFSAERTGGSVSTLTIQRTQQEDSAVYLCASSALTGGYEQYFGPGTRLTVT.

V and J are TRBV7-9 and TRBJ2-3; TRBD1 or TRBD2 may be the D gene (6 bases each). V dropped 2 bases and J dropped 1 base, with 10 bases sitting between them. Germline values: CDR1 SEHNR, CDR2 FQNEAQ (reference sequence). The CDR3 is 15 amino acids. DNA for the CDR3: TGTGCCAGCAGCTTAATGGGGGGCCGCACAGATACGCAGTATTTT. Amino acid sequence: CASSLMGGRTDTQYF.

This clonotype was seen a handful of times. Written as DNA, the CDR3 is TGTGCCAGCAGCCCCCCGGGGATCATACAAGAGACCCAGTACTTC. It encodes CASSPPGIIQETQYF. The chain couples TRBV9 to TRBJ2-5, with D maybe TRBD2 (5 bases). Germline values: CDR1 SGDLS, CDR2 YYNGEE. With 4 bases removed from V and 2 bases from J, the gap between germline ends came to 15 bases. This CDR3 contains 15 residues.

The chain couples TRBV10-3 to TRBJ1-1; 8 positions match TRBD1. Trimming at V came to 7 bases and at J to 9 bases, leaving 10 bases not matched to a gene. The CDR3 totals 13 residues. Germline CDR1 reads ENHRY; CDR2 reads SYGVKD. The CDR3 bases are TGTGCCATCACTCCCGACAGGGGAACACAAGCTTTCTTT. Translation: CAITPDRGTQAFF.

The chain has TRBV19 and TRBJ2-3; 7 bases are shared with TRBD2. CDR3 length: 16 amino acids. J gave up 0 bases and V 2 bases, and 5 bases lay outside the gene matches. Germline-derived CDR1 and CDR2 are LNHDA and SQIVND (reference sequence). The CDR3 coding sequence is TGTGCCAGTAGTATAAGAGCGGGGCCTAGCACAGATACGCAGTATTTT. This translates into CASSIRAGPSTDTQYF.

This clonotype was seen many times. The CDR3 protein is CASSLATAQEETQYF. The CDR3 DNA sequence: TGTGCCAGCAGTTTAGCAACCGCCCAAGAAGAGACCCAGTACTTC. This chain joins TRBV12-3 or TRBV12-4 and TRBJ2-5; D not resolved. The V and J ends lost 0 bases and 3 bases respectively, with 11 bases between them. There are 15 residues in the CDR3.